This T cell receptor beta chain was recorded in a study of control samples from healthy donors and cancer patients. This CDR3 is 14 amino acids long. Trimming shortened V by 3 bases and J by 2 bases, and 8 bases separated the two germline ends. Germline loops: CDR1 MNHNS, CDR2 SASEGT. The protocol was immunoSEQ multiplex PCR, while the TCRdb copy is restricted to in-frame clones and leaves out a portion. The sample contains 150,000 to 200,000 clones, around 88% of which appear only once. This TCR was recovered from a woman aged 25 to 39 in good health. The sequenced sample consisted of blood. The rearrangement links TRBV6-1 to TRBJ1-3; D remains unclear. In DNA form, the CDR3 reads TGTGCCAGCAGTGAGTACGGGCCTGGAAACACCATATATTTT. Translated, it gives CASSEYGPGNTIYF.